Presented here are 30 T cell receptor beta chains from one specimen sequenced in a study of T cells in Graves' hyperthyroidism and ophthalmopathy. Template material for amplifying TCR beta CDR3 regions consisted of RNA transcripts. The HTBI primer set was used in a first-round RT-PCR of the TCR CDR3. TCRdb recomputed calls from the multiplex PCR reads with MiXCR, one row per CDR3 protein. This table holds about 570,000 distinct CDR3 sequences, 40% to 55% found once. Sequencing was done on a sample of peripheral blood or thyroid tissue (not recorded which). These receptors all stem from an adult woman with Graves' disease, either hyperthyroidism or ophthalmopathy (not recorded which).

The chain has TRBV9 and TRBJ2-7, with no clear D. CDR3 length: 16 residues. Germline CDR1 reads SGDLS; CDR2 reads YYNGEE. V was trimmed by 0 bases and J by 0 bases, leaving 13 bases between them. This chain's CDR3 is CASSVGDSRSSYEQYF. In DNA, the CDR3 is TGTGCCAGCAGCGTAGGTGACTCCCGCAGCTCCTACGAGCAGTACTTC. Full variable domain (rest looked up from reference TRBV9 and TRBJ2-7): DSGVTQTPKHLITATGQRVTLRCSPRSGDLSVYWYQQSLDQGLQFLIQYYNGEERAKGNILERFSAQQFPDLHSELNLSSLELGDSALYFCASSVGDSRSSYEQYFGPGTRLTVT.

This clonotype occurred once. A much larger clone differs by one base, so this may be a read error. The chain combines TRBV11-2 with TRBJ2-2; 7 positions agree with TRBD2. The CDR3 runs 15 residues. Germline loops: CDR1 SGHAT, CDR2 FQNNGV. V shed 4 bases and J 3 bases; nucleotides not matched to a gene: 5. In nucleotides, the CDR3 is TGTGCCAGCAGCTCTGCGGGAGAAGACACCGGGGAGCTGTTTTTT. Translating it yields CASSSAGEDTGELFF.

This clonotype was counted a few times. The CDR3: CASGYSGTQYF. The CDR3 region has the DNA TGTGCCAGTGGTTATAGTGGGACCCAGTACTTC. This chain connects TRBV19 to TRBJ2-5; D not resolved. Trimming shortened V by 8 bases and J by 7 bases, and 11 bases separated the two germline ends. The CDR3 is made up of 11 amino acids. Per germline, CDR1 LNHDA and CDR2 SQIVND (reference sequence). Drawing the rest from reference TRBV19 and TRBJ2-5, the complete variable domain is DGGITQSPKYLFRKEGQNVTLSCEQNLNHDAMYWYRQDPGQGLRLIYYSQIVNDFQKGDIAEGYSVSREKKESFPLTVTSAQKNPTAFYLCASGYSGTQYFGPGTRLLVL.

The rearrangement joins TRBV7-9 to TRBJ2-7, with D perhaps TRBD2 (7 bases). This CDR3 comprises 16 residues. Looked up from germline, CDR1 is SEHNR and CDR2 is FQNEAQ (reference sequence). V lost 8 bases and J lost 2, with 22 bases in between. The chain's CDR3 is CASWGRGGRKPYEQYF. The DNA for the CDR3 is TGTGCCAGCTGGGGCAGGGGCGGGAGAAAACCCTACGAGCAGTACTTC.

This clonotype was observed a few times. This chain connects TRBV10-3 to TRBJ1-3; D perhaps matches TRBD1 (6 bases). From germline, CDR1 is ENHRY and CDR2 SYGVKD. The ends were cut back, 2 bases at V and 4 bases at J, with 15 bases in the middle. The CDR3 loop spans 16 amino acids. In DNA, the CDR3 is TGTGCCATCAGTGAGGCTGACAGGTTAAAAGGAAACACCATATATTTT. This translates into CAISEADRLKGNTIYF.

The chain recombines TRBV12-3 or TRBV12-4 with TRBJ1-5, with TRBD1 as a possible D gene (5 bases). The CDR3 has 19 residues. Trimming left V 2 bases short and J 1 base short, with 21 bases between. The CDR3 region is CASSLYPLATGGSNQPQHF. CDR3 coding DNA: TGTGCCAGCAGTTTATACCCCCTCGCCACGGGGGGGAGCAATCAGCCCCAGCATTTT.

This clonotype showed up just once. V is TRBV20-1 and J is TRBJ2-1; D gene unclear. The CDR3 sequence is 12 residues long. CDR1 DFQATT and CDR2 SNEGSKA come from the germline V gene (reference sequence). The V gene lost 8 bases and the J gene lost 3 bases, with 11 bases spanning the gap. In DNA, the CDR3 is TGCAGTTGTCGAGGAAGCTACAATGAGCAGTTCTTC. It encodes CSCRGSYNEQFF.

The chain joins TRBV2 to TRBJ2-3; TRBD1 matches 7 bases. CDR1 and CDR2 from the germline V gene are SNHLY and FYNNEI. The CDR3 covers 14 residues. The J segment lost 4 bases and the V segment lost 11 bases, leaving 12 bases of the junction unmatched. CDR3: CAWKGGAEADTQYF. The CDR3 DNA reads TGTGCCTGGAAAGGGGGCGCGGAGGCAGATACGCAGTATTTT.

The CDR3 DNA is TGTGCCAGCAGGAATCAGGGACAGGGGAACACTGAAGCTTTCTTT. Residues: CASRNQGQGNTEAFF. The rearrangement uses TRBV6-6 and TRBJ1-1; 9 bases match TRBD1. V shed 6 bases, J shed 1 base, and the junction held 6 bases outside the gene matches. The germline gives CDR1 MNHNY, CDR2 SVGAGI (reference sequence). The CDR3 totals 15 residues.

This clonotype was counted between two and nine times. J is TRBJ1-1 and V is TRBV24-1; D ambiguous. Between the trimmed V and J ends, which lost 7 bases and 0 bases, there was a span of 8 bases. Germline V gives CDR1 KGHDR, CDR2 SFDVKD. This CDR3 is built from 13 residues. The CDR3 DNA reads TGTGCCACCAGCGATATCATGAACACTGAAGCTTTCTTT. It encodes CATSDIMNTEAFF.

This chain joins TRBV3-1 and TRBJ1-2; D is possibly TRBD1 (6 bases). Trimming removed 4 bases from V and 10 bases from J, with 22 bases in between. The length of the CDR3 is 15 residues. Per the germline V gene, CDR1 is LGHDT and CDR2 is YNNKEL (reference sequence). The chain's CDR3 is CASSLISTGSRIYTF. The DNA for the CDR3 is TGTGCCAGCAGCCTAATTTCGACAGGCTCTAGGATCTACACCTTC.

This clonotype was observed many times. The chain combines TRBV3-1 with TRBJ1-1; D may be TRBD1 (5 bases). From germline, CDR1 is LGHDT and CDR2 YNNKEL (reference sequence). With 7 bases removed from V and 5 bases from J, the gap between germline ends came to 8 bases. CDR3 length: 11 residues. Here the CDR3 reads CASNQGTEAFF. Here the CDR3 DNA reads TGTGCCAGCAACCAGGGAACTGAAGCTTTCTTT.

This clonotype was found once. The CDR3 DNA reads TGTGCCACCAGCAGAGGGGCTGATGGCTACACCTTC. Amino acid sequence: CATSRGADGYTF. This chain links TRBV15 with TRBJ1-2, with unresolved D. The CDR3 length is 12 residues. V lost 1 base and J lost 6, with 6 bases in between. Germline values: CDR1 LNHNV, CDR2 YYDKDF (reference sequence).

V gene TRBV25-1 combines with J gene TRBJ1-4; D is uncertain. V was trimmed by 3 bases and J by 5 bases, leaving 10 bases between them. CDR1 is MGHDK and CDR2 is SYGVNS in the germline V gene. The CDR3 is 14 amino acids. For the CDR3, the DNA is TGTGCCAGCAGTGACGGTCGGGTGAATGAAAAACTGTTTTTT. Translated, it gives CASSDGRVNEKLFF.

This clonotype was picked up many times. Sequence at one end of the junction differs from germline and may be a read error. The chain couples TRBV12-3 or TRBV12-4 to TRBJ2-7; TRBD2 might be the D (5 bases). The CDR3 runs to 11 residues. The CDR3 spells CASRLGGEQYF. The DNA of the CDR3 is TGTGCCAGCAGATTAGGAGGCGAGCAGTACTTC.

In its sample, this clonotype was seen many times. This rearrangement joins TRBV5-1 to TRBJ2-2; D unresolved. The CDR3 loop spans 13 amino acids. Trimming stripped 0 bases from V and 6 bases from J, with 6 bases between. Germline V CDR1 and CDR2: SGHRS, YFSETQ. CDR3 region: CASSLVTAGELFF. The CDR3 DNA is TGCGCCAGCAGCTTGGTGACCGCCGGGGAGCTGTTTTTT. Full variable domain (outside the CDR3, taken from reference TRBV5-1 and TRBJ2-2): KAGVTQTPRYLIKTRGQQVTLSCSPISGHRSVSWYQQTPGQGLQFLFEYFSETQRNKGNFPGRFSGRQFSNSRSEMNVSTLELGDSALYLCASSLVTAGELFFGEGSRLTVL.

This clonotype was recorded many times. The chain carries TRBV7-2 and TRBJ2-6; a weak D match, TRBD1 (5 bases). The CDR3 is 18 amino acids. V was cut by 4 bases and J by 0 bases, with 16 bases left in between. CDR1 is SGHTA, CDR2 FQGNSA, per germline. The CDR3 region has the DNA TGTGCCAGCAGCTCTTACAGGACGGTGATCTCTGGGGCCAACGTCCTGACTTTC. This codes for CASSSYRTVISGANVLTF.

V is TRBV7-9 and J is TRBJ1-2; no clear D. Germline CDR1 reads SEHNR; CDR2 reads FQNEAQ (reference sequence). With 4 bases removed from V and 5 bases from J, the gap between germline ends came to 11 bases. The CDR3 length is 13 residues. The CDR3 is CASSYDGGYGYTF. CDR3 nucleotide sequence: TGTGCCAGCAGCTACGACGGAGGATATGGCTACACCTTC.

The chain has TRBV7-9 and TRBJ2-7; D remains unclear. CDR3 length equals 15 residues. CDR1 is SEHNR and CDR2 is FQNEAQ in the germline V gene (reference sequence). V lost 6 bases, J lost 5 bases, and 20 bases lay in between. CDR3 sequence: CASSFRRAVRNEQYF. The DNA of the CDR3 is TGTGCCAGCAGTTTCCGCCGGGCGGTAAGGAACGAGCAGTACTTC.

This clonotype was found once. The gene calls are TRBV20-1 and TRBJ2-5; D remains ambiguous. This CDR3 is built from 11 residues. Germline assignment: CDR1 DFQATT and CDR2 SNEGSKA (reference sequence). The CDR3 loop reads CSVGSSETQYF. The CDR3 DNA reads TGCAGCGTAGGGTCTTCAGAGACCCAGTACTTC.

The sample holds one count of this clonotype. The chain couples TRBV7-8 to TRBJ2-7; TRBD2 aligns across 7 bases. J lost 2 bases, V lost 5 bases, and 6 bases had no gene match. This CDR3 contains 14 residues. The germline CDR1 and CDR2 sequences are SGHVS and FQNEAQ. The CDR3 loop reads CASSRSGTTYEQYF. CDR3 nucleotides: TGTGCCAGCAGCCGATCCGGGACTACCTACGAGCAGTACTTC.

The rearrangement links TRBV4-3 to TRBJ1-2; TRBD1 matches at 7 bases. After removal of 3 bases from V and 5 bases from J, the junction contained 9 bases not matched to a gene. There are 15 residues in the CDR3. Germline assignment: CDR1 LGHNA and CDR2 YSLEER. Here the CDR3 reads CASSHRGVGVYGYTF. The CDR3 bases are TGCGCCAGCAGCCACAGGGGGGTTGGTGTGTATGGCTACACCTTC.

This clonotype was seen repeatedly, ten times or more. This chain joins TRBV7-2 and TRBJ1-1; tentatively, D is TRBD1 (5 bases). Germline loops: CDR1 SGHTA, CDR2 FQGNSA. The V gene lost 4 bases and the J gene lost 1 base, with 10 bases spanning the gap. This CDR3 is built from 14 residues. The CDR3 region is CASSSWGGNTEAFF. The CDR3 coding sequence is TGTGCCAGCAGCTCCTGGGGGGGGAACACTGAAGCTTTCTTT.

The chain links TRBV15 to TRBJ2-6, with D perhaps TRBD1 (5 bases). Germline CDR1 LNHNV, CDR2 YYDKDF (reference sequence). This CDR3 contains 15 residues. V shed 3 bases and J shed 0 bases, with 6 bases lying between them. The CDR3 here is CATSSGHSGANVLTF. Here the CDR3 DNA reads TGTGCCACCAGCAGCGGACACTCTGGGGCCAACGTCCTGACTTTC.

This chain joins TRBV10-3 and TRBJ1-2, with D possibly being TRBD1 (5 bases). V was pared by 3 bases and J by 2 bases, with 10 bases between. The CDR3 spans 14 residues. Germline CDR1 is ENHRY and CDR2 is SYGVKD. The CDR3 protein is CAISEAAGNYGYTF. CDR3 coding DNA: TGTGCCATCAGTGAAGCGGCAGGGAACTATGGCTACACCTTC.

V and J are TRBV9 and TRBJ1-1; D possibly corresponds to TRBD1 (6 bases). The ends were cut back, 3 bases at V and 3 bases at J, with 24 bases in the middle. The germline V gene encodes CDR1 SGDLS and CDR2 YYNGEE. The CDR3 runs 18 residues. The CDR3 region has the DNA TGTGCCAGCAGCGGATCCCGGGACACCTACGAGAGGGACACTGAAGCTTTCTTT. It yields the protein CASSGSRDTYERDTEAFF. The variable domain in full, with the rest retrieved from reference TRBV9 and TRBJ1-1, is DSGVTQTPKHLITATGQRVTLRCSPRSGDLSVYWYQQSLDQGLQFLIQYYNGEERAKGNILERFSAQQFPDLHSELNLSSLELGDSALYFCASSGSRDTYERDTEAFFGQGTRLTVV.

This clonotype was seen many times. The rearrangement links TRBV7-2 to TRBJ1-4; 8 bases map to TRBD1. Losses at the gene ends were 3 bases for V and 6 bases for J; bases not matched to a gene: 6. Germline V CDR1 and CDR2: SGHTA, FQGNSA. This CDR3 has 15 residues. The CDR3 spells CASSFGQGRHEKLFF. In DNA, the CDR3 is TGTGCCAGCAGCTTCGGACAGGGACGGCATGAAAAACTGTTTTTT.

This sequence joins TRBV15 and TRBJ1-3; a possible D gene is TRBD1 (5 bases). Germline V gene data show CDR1 as LNHNV and CDR2 as YYDKDF (reference sequence). Trimming took 5 bases from V and 4 from J, leaving 21 bases between them. CDR3 size: 17 residues. The CDR3 protein is CATSENRAGPSGNTIYF. Here the CDR3 DNA reads TGTGCCACCAGCGAAAACCGGGCAGGGCCATCCGGAAACACCATATATTTT. Based on the CDR3 plus reference TRBV15 and TRBJ1-3, the full variable domain is DAMVIQNPRYQVTQFGKPVTLSCSQTLNHNVMYWYQQKSSQAPKLLFHYYDKDFNNEADTPDNFQSRRPNTSFCFLDIRSPGLGDTAMYLCATSENRAGPSGNTIYFGEGSWLTVV.

DNA of the CDR3: TGTGCCAGCAGTTTCGGGAACCAAGAGACCCAGTACTTC. Residues: CASSFGNQETQYF. V usage is TRBV12-3 or TRBV12-4 and J usage is TRBJ2-5, with D perhaps TRBD2 (5 bases). The V end lost 3 bases, the J end lost 0 bases, and 5 bases lay between the germline ends. This CDR3 has 13 amino acids.

This clonotype was observed many times. This chain uses TRBV19 with TRBJ1-5; TRBD1 might be the D (6 bases). Germline V lookup: CDR1 LNHDA, CDR2 SQIVND (reference sequence). This CDR3 contains 16 residues. V lost 2 bases to trimming and J lost 0 bases, with 11 bases between them. The CDR3 reads CASSIRGGYSNQPQHF. The DNA of the CDR3 is TGTGCCAGTAGTATAAGAGGGGGTTATAGCAATCAGCCCCAGCATTTT. Full variable domain (missing parts from reference TRBV19 and TRBJ1-5): DGGITQSPKYLFRKEGQNVTLSCEQNLNHDAMYWYRQDPGQGLRLIYYSQIVNDFQKGDIAEGYSVSREKKESFPLTVTSAQKNPTAFYLCASSIRGGYSNQPQHFGDGTRLSIL.